This T cell receptor beta chain was recovered during a study of shared clonotypes between healthy human individuals. CD45RO-negative, CCR7-positively selected cells formed the naive CD8 fraction, excluding terminally differentiated effector memory CD45RA+ cells. Study-wide results and caveats: Generally, estimated richness proved larger in naive subsets than it did in memory subsets. Clonotype sharing levels among donors were expected to vary with sequencing depth. When naive CD4 clonotypes were compared across a few donors, about 4.9% were shared. Only blood samples were collected, and tissue repertoires likely differ.

As for this clone: Its antigen is undetermined.

CDR1 and CDR2 (germline): SGHNT, YYREEE (reference sequence). Losses at the gene ends were 2 bases for V and 4 bases for J; bases not matched to a gene: 6. The CDR3 contains 15 residues. Using immunoSEQ multiplex PCR, the repertoire was profiled, and TCRdb retains in-frame clones only, with some absent. The table includes about 2 million clones, approximately 95% detected once. The rearrangement uses TRBV5-4 and TRBJ2-3; 8 bases are a match to TRBD2. This TCR came from a man aged 18-30 years in good health. What was sequenced was naive CD8+ T cells sorted from blood. CDR3 loop: CASSFGAGVPDTQYF. The CDR3 nucleotides read TGTGCCAGCAGCTTCGGAGCGGGAGTACCAGATACGCAGTATTTT.